This entry lists 21 T cell receptor beta chains sequenced from one sample in a study of T cells after yellow fever vaccination. TCRdb itself ran the 5' RACE reads through MiXCR, one entry per CDR3 protein. This repertoire shows 450,000 to 650,000 distinct CDR3 sequences, around a fifth found once; its top ten account for 15% to 20%. The specimen comprised PBMCs, sampled approximately 22 days after the first yellow fever vaccination. The receptors shown here come from a young man who received the YFV17D yellow fever vaccine.

The rearrangement links TRBV6-2 or TRBV6-3 to TRBJ2-7; D not certain. CDR3 length: 13 residues. V was cut by 6 bases and J by 4 bases, with 13 bases left in between. Germline loops: CDR1 MNHEY, CDR2 SVGEGT. The CDR3 loop reads CASRRSTFYEQYV. The CDR3 region has the DNA TGTGCCAGCAGAAGATCGACATTTTACGAGCAGTACGTC.

This clonotype was counted a few times. The chain links TRBV5-1 to TRBJ2-1; maybe TRBD1 (5 bases). V shed 5 bases and J shed 10 bases, with 13 bases lying between them. Germline loops: CDR1 SGHRS, CDR2 YFSETQ. The CDR3 loop spans 12 amino acids. The DNA of the CDR3 is TGCGCCAGCAGTTTACAGGTTCGGGAGCAGTTCTTC. It translates to CASSLQVREQFF.

V usage is TRBV3-1 and J usage is TRBJ1-1; no reliable D call. This CDR3 comprises 18 residues. Trimming took off 5 bases at V and 0 bases at J, with 22 bases between the two ends. Looked up from germline, CDR1 is LGHDT and CDR2 is YNNKEL (reference sequence). CDR3 region: CASSSRDDLGWLNTEAFF. CDR3 coding DNA: TGTGCCAGCAGCTCAAGGGATGACTTAGGTTGGTTGAACACTGAAGCTTTCTTT.

This clonotype has just a few counts. The CDR3 region has the DNA TGCAGTTCAACAGGGGAGTATGGCTACACCTTC. Translated, it gives CSSTGEYGYTF. The rearrangement joins TRBV20-1 to TRBJ1-2; TRBD1 aligns across 7 bases. Germline lookup yields CDR1 DFQATT and CDR2 SNEGSKA (reference sequence). The CDR3 has 11 residues. The V gene end was trimmed by 8 bases and the J gene end by 5 bases; junction bases not matched to a gene: 5.

There are many counts of this clonotype. The chain joins TRBV6-5 to TRBJ1-3; TRBD1 agrees at 8 bases. Trimming cost V 6 bases and J 2 bases; bases outside gene matches: 6. This CDR3 contains 15 residues. Germline-derived CDR1 and CDR2 are MNHEY and SVGAGI. CDR3 nucleotide sequence: TGTGCCAGCAGCCTCCTACAGGGGGCTGGAAACACCATATATTTT. It translates to CASSLLQGAGNTIYF.

This clonotype has ten or more counts. This rearrangement joins TRBV6-5 to TRBJ2-1; 8 bases map to TRBD1. The junction had 10 bases not matched to a gene; V was cut back by 6 bases and J by 6 bases. The CDR3 length is 15 residues. The germline V gene has CDR1 MNHEY and CDR2 SVGAGI. In DNA form, the CDR3 reads TGTGCCAGCAGCTCCCAGGGGGCGCTTGGCAATGAGCAGTTCTTC. Translation gives CASSSQGALGNEQFF.

This clonotype is a singleton in its sample. The chain links TRBV9 to TRBJ1-3; D unresolved. Trimming pared 4 bases from V and 4 bases from J, leaving 18 bases between. Germline lookup yields CDR1 SGDLS and CDR2 YYNGEE. The CDR3 is 16 residues long. The CDR3 bases are TGTGCCAGCAGCCTACGTGGGGAGGCCGCAGGAAACACCATATATTTT. Its translation: CASSLRGEAAGNTIYF. The whole variable domain, filled in from reference TRBV9 and TRBJ1-3, reads DSGVTQTPKHLITATGQRVTLRCSPRSGDLSVYWYQQSLDQGLQFLIQYYNGEERAKGNILERFSAQQFPDLHSELNLSSLELGDSALYFCASSLRGEAAGNTIYFGEGSWLTVV.

The V and J genes are TRBV3-1 and TRBJ2-1; the match to TRBD1 covers 10 bases. V dropped 0 bases and J dropped 4; count of bases not matched to a gene: 3. CDR3 length: 16 amino acids. From germline, CDR1 is LGHDT and CDR2 YNNKEL (reference sequence). The CDR3 DNA reads TGTGCCAGCAGCCAAGATCGGGGACAGGGGTACAATGAGCAGTTCTTC. Protein: CASSQDRGQGYNEQFF.

This clonotype was picked up a small number of times. The chain joins TRBV13 to TRBJ1-6, with 8 bases identical to TRBD1. Unmatched junction bases numbered 10, after V lost 2 bases and J lost 10 bases. The CDR3 is 16 residues long. Germline CDR1 is PRHDT and CDR2 is FYEKMQ (reference sequence). CDR3 loop: CASSLFARGLVSPLHF. In DNA, the CDR3 is TGTGCCAGCAGCTTATTCGCCAGGGGGCTTGTCTCACCCCTCCACTTT.

This clonotype was recorded many times. The chain has TRBV7-2 and TRBJ1-6; D is perhaps TRBD1 (5 bases). Germline-derived CDR1 and CDR2 are SGHTA and FQGNSA. The V end was cut by 2 bases, the J end by 14 bases, with 19 bases between. The CDR3 sequence is 15 residues long. This chain's CDR3 is CASSLTPEAGGALHF. CDR3 bases: TGTGCCAGCAGCTTAACCCCCGAGGCCGGAGGGGCCCTCCACTTT.

The table lists this clonotype with a few counts. The chain is built from TRBV5-1 and TRBJ2-7, with 9 bases matching TRBD1. Trimming removed 4 bases from V and 4 bases from J; junction bases left unmatched: 21. The CDR3 contains 19 residues. Germline V gives CDR1 SGHRS, CDR2 YFSETQ. The DNA for the CDR3 is TGCGCCAGCAGCCCCGCCGGTTGGGGCACGGGACAGGGTTTTTACGAGCAGTACTTC. As protein: CASSPAGWGTGQGFYEQYF.

The chain recombines TRBV12-3 or TRBV12-4 with TRBJ1-1; D remains unclear. This CDR3 region has 15 residues. The V and J ends lost 3 bases and 0 bases respectively, with 11 bases between them. In nucleotides, the CDR3 is TGTGCCAGCAGTTTTGGTTCCCCCTTGAACACTGAAGCTTTCTTT. It encodes CASSFGSPLNTEAFF.

The chain links TRBV7-8 to TRBJ2-5; 13 bases fit TRBD2. After removal of 6 bases from V and 5 bases from J, the junction contained 6 bases not matched to a gene. CDR3 length: 15 residues. Germline-derived CDR1 and CDR2 are SGHVS and FQNEAQ. The CDR3 spells CASRPTSGGGETQYF. In nucleotides, the CDR3 is TGTGCCAGCAGGCCCACTAGCGGGGGGGGTGAGACCCAGTACTTC. Supplemented by reference TRBV7-8 and TRBJ2-5, the full variable domain reads GAGVSQSPRYKVAKRGQDVALRCDPISGHVSLFWYQQALGQGPEFLTYFQNEAQLDKSGLPSDRFFAERPEGSVSTLKIQRTQQEDSAVYLCASRPTSGGGETQYFGPGTRLLVL.

This clonotype showed up just once. J is TRBJ1-6 and V is TRBV20-1; a possible D gene is TRBD1 (5 bases). The CDR3 has 12 residues. Germline V gene sequence: CDR1 DFQATT, CDR2 SNEGSKA (reference sequence). The CDR3: CARTRGNSPLHF. Written as DNA, the CDR3 is TGCGCCCGGACAAGGGGAAATTCACCCCTCCACTTT.

The J gene is TRBJ2-2, the V gene TRBV2; D is possibly TRBD2 (7 bases). The germline V gene has CDR1 SNHLY and CDR2 FYNNEI. CDR3 length: 16 amino acids. Trimming stripped 6 bases from V and 4 bases from J, with 18 bases between. This CDR3 is CASRGGRPTLTGELFF. CDR3 DNA sequence: TGTGCCAGCAGGGGGGGGCGACCGACGCTCACCGGGGAGCTGTTTTTT.

The chain is built from TRBV4-2 and TRBJ2-7; 7 bases agree with TRBD2. The CDR3 contains 16 residues. The V and J ends lost 0 bases and 3 bases, in that order; junction bases with no gene match: 8. CDR1 is LGHNA and CDR2 is YNFKEQ in the germline V gene. The DNA of the CDR3 is TGTGCCAGCAGCCAAGATAAACTAGCGAGGGGCTACGAGCAGTACTTC. This encodes CASSQDKLARGYEQYF.

This clonotype was counted a few times. The CDR3 DNA reads TGTGCCAGCAGTTACCCTCCGAGGTACACCGGGGAGCTGTTTTTT. It is translated as CASSYPPRYTGELFF. This sequence joins TRBV6-2 or TRBV6-3 and TRBJ2-2; the D is unclear. CDR3 length: 15 residues. Germline V gene lookup returns CDR1 MNHEY and CDR2 SVGEGT. V lost 2 bases to trimming and J lost 3 bases, with 10 bases between them.

In its sample, this clonotype was seen a few times. The chain is built from TRBV18 and TRBJ1-4; the D is unclear. CDR1 KGHSH and CDR2 LQKENI come from the germline V gene. V lost 3 bases and J 5 bases, leaving 28 bases between the germline ends. The CDR3 sequence is 20 residues long. The CDR3 region has the DNA TGTGCCAGCTCACCCCCTTCGGTAGGATACCGAGCAAGGAGGAATGAAAAACTGTTTTTT. This translates into CASSPPSVGYRARRNEKLFF. Full variable domain (remainder filled in from reference TRBV18 and TRBJ1-4): NAGVMQNPRHLVRRRGQEARLRCSPMKGHSHVYWYRQLPEEGLKFMVYLQKENIIDESGMPKERFSAEFPKEGPSILRIQQVVRGDSAAYFCASSPPSVGYRARRNEKLFFGSGTQLSVL.

This chain links TRBV29-1 with TRBJ2-5; D is perhaps TRBD1 or TRBD2 (7 bases each). V was pared by 3 bases and J by 4 bases, with 15 bases between. The CDR3 sequence is 14 residues long. Germline assignment: CDR1 SQVTM and CDR2 ANQGSEA. In nucleotides, the CDR3 is TGCAGCGTTGAGCGCAGGGGGGGAGGAGAGACCCAGTACTTC. Its protein is CSVERRGGGETQYF.

This chain uses TRBV20-1 with TRBJ2-7; no clear D. The V end lost 7 bases, the J end lost 5 bases, and 12 bases lay between the germline ends. The CDR3 is made up of 11 amino acids. Per germline, CDR1 DFQATT and CDR2 SNEGSKA (reference sequence). The CDR3 DNA is TGCAGTGGGTTAGGGTCCGACGAGCAGTACTTC. It specifies CSGLGSDEQYF.

This chain connects TRBV11-2 to TRBJ1-4, with D perhaps matching TRBD1 (6 bases). Trimming shortened V by 4 bases and J by 7 bases, and 19 bases separated the two germline ends. This CDR3 has 16 amino acids. The V gene's germline CDR1 is SGHAT and CDR2 FQNNGV. In DNA, the CDR3 is TGTGCCAGCAGCTCGACCCGAACAGGGAATAGTGAAAAACTGTTTTTT. This gives the protein CASSSTRTGNSEKLFF.